This T cell receptor beta chain was sequenced during a study of immune evolution from preneoplasia to lung adenocarcinoma. Unmatched junction bases numbered 7, after V lost 2 bases and J lost 4 bases. The CDR3 sequence is 16 residues long. CDR1 is SNHLY and CDR2 is FYNNEI in the germline V gene. The assay was immunoSEQ multiplex PCR, and TCRdb's table has in-frame clones only and misses some. The sample consists of thousands of clones, roughly 80% of them appearing once. Specimen: FFPE adjacent normal lung tissue. The clonotype comes from a person aged 70 to 79 with lung adenocarcinoma. This chain uses TRBV2 with TRBJ1-2, with 10 bases matching TRBD1. The CDR3 DNA follows: TGTGCCAGCAGTGAAAACCCGACAGGGGGCTCCTATGGCTACACCTTC. It yields the protein CASSENPTGGSYGYTF. Looking up the rest from reference TRBV2 and TRBJ1-2 gives the full variable domain: EPEVTQTPSHQVTQMGQEVILRCVPISNHLYFYWYRQILGQKVEFLVSFYNNEISEKSEIFDDQFSVERPDGSNFTLKIRSTKLEDSAMYFCASSENPTGGSYGYTFGSGTRLTVV.